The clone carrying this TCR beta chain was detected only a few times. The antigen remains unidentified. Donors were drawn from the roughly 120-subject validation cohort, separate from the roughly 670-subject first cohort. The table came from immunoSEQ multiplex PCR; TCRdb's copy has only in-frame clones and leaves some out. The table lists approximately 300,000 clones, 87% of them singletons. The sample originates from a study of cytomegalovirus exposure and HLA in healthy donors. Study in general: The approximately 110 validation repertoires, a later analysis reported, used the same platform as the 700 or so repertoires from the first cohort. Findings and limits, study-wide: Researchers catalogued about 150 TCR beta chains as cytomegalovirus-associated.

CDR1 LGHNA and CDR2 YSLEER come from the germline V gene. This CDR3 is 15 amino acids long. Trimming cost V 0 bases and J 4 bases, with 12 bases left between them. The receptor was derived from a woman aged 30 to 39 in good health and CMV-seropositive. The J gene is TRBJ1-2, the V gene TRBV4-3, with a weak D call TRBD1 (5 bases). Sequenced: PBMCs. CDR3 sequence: CASSQESGDGYGYTF. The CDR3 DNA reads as TGCGCCAGCAGCCAAGAATCCGGGGACGGCTATGGCTACACCTTC.